Following are 9 T cell receptor beta chains from one sample sequenced in a study of blood T cell repertoires in COVID-19. The repertoire was sequenced with immunoSEQ multiplex PCR; TCRdb's copy has only in-frame clones and lacks some. The sample lists about 78,000 clones; around nine tenths were seen once. The source material was peripheral blood. These receptors originate from a man aged 50 to 59 with active or convalescent COVID-19.

This chain connects TRBV7-2 to TRBJ2-2, with D maybe TRBD2 (5 bases). Between the trimmed V and J ends, which lost 0 bases and 0 bases, there was a span of 5 bases. CDR3 length: 15 amino acids. Germline CDR1 reads SGHTA; CDR2 reads FQGNSA. The CDR3 region has the DNA TGTGCCAGCAGCTTAGCGAGGGCGAACACCGGGGAGCTGTTTTTT. Protein sequence: CASSLARANTGELFF. Full variable domain (rest looked up from reference TRBV7-2 and TRBJ2-2): GAGVSQSPSNKVTEKGKDVELRCDPISGHTALYWYRQSLGQGLEFLIYFQGNSAPDKSGLPSDRFSAERTGGSVSTLTIQRTQQEDSAVYLCASSLARANTGELFFGEGSRLTVL.

This clone showed up just once. The V call is TRBV18, the J call TRBJ1-1, with TRBD1 matching 8 bases. The V gene's germline CDR1 is KGHSH and CDR2 LQKENI. The V and J ends lost 1 base and 3 bases, in that order; junction bases with no gene match: 4. The CDR3 covers 15 residues. The CDR3 here is CASSPLGTGYTEAFF. The CDR3 region has the DNA TGTGCCAGCTCACCACTCGGGACAGGATACACTGAAGCTTTCTTT.

V usage is TRBV18 and J usage is TRBJ2-7; 13 bases map to TRBD2. Germline V lookup: CDR1 KGHSH, CDR2 LQKENI. This CDR3 contains 15 residues. J was trimmed by 5 bases and V by 2 bases; bases with no gene match: 3. The CDR3 nucleotides read TGTGCCAGCTCACCAGGACTAGCGGGGGTTAACGAGCAGTACGTC. It translates to CASSPGLAGVNEQYV.

The rearrangement joins TRBV4-1 to TRBJ2-3; D remains ambiguous. V lost 4 bases to trimming and J lost 0 bases, with 8 bases between them. The length of the CDR3 is 14 residues. CDR1 MGHRA and CDR2 YSYEKL come from the germline V gene. CDR3 DNA: TGCGCCAGCAGCCTGGCCATTAGCACAGATACGCAGTATTTT. Its protein product is CASSLAISTDTQYF.

This clone was seen once. The chain uses TRBV7-2 and TRBJ1-1, with TRBD1 matching over 7 bases. J was trimmed by 2 bases and V by 5 bases; bases with no gene match: 11. The CDR3 loop spans 16 amino acids. In germline, CDR1 is SGHTA, CDR2 FQGNSA. The CDR3 DNA sequence: TGTGCCAGCAGCCCCACTCCCGGGACAGTTAACACTGAAGCTTTCTTT. Its protein is CASSPTPGTVNTEAFF. Full variable domain (missing parts from reference TRBV7-2 and TRBJ1-1): GAGVSQSPSNKVTEKGKDVELRCDPISGHTALYWYRQSLGQGLEFLIYFQGNSAPDKSGLPSDRFSAERTGGSVSTLTIQRTQQEDSAVYLCASSPTPGTVNTEAFFGQGTRLTVV.

As DNA, the CDR3 is TGTGCCAGCCGGACGGGGGGCTATTCAGATACGCAGTATTTT. Its translation: CASRTGGYSDTQYF. This chain uses TRBV7-9 with TRBJ2-3; tentatively, D is TRBD2 (7 bases). CDR3 length: 14 residues. Germline CDR1 reads SEHNR; CDR2 reads FQNEAQ (reference sequence). Trimming cost V 8 bases and J 4 bases, with 16 bases left between them.

This clone was found once. The chain uses TRBV28 and TRBJ1-5; 9 bases agree with TRBD1. The germline V gene has CDR1 MDHEN and CDR2 SYDVKM. V dropped 6 bases and J dropped 6; count of bases not matched to a gene: 6. The CDR3 spans 14 residues. CDR3 sequence (DNA): TGTGCCAGCAGAGCGGGACAGGGCCGTCAGCCCCAGCATTTT. Amino acids: CASRAGQGRQPQHF.

This chain links TRBV5-1 with TRBJ1-6; a possible D gene is TRBD1 (5 bases). With 2 bases removed from V and 0 bases from J, the gap between germline ends came to 9 bases. The CDR3 contains 16 residues. The germline gives CDR1 SGHRS, CDR2 YFSETQ. The CDR3 DNA reads TGCGCCAGCAGCTTTGGGGCGAGCTCCTATAATTCACCCCTCCACTTT. Translated: CASSFGASSYNSPLHF.

The rearrangement links TRBV5-6 to TRBJ2-5; D uncertain. CDR3 size: 13 residues. CDR1 and CDR2 from the germline V gene are SGHDT and YYEEEE. V gave up 1 base and J gave up 5 bases, with 9 bases separating them. This CDR3 reads CASSLTGPETQYF. The CDR3 nucleotides are TGTGCCAGCAGCTTGACCGGTCCGGAGACCCAGTACTTC.